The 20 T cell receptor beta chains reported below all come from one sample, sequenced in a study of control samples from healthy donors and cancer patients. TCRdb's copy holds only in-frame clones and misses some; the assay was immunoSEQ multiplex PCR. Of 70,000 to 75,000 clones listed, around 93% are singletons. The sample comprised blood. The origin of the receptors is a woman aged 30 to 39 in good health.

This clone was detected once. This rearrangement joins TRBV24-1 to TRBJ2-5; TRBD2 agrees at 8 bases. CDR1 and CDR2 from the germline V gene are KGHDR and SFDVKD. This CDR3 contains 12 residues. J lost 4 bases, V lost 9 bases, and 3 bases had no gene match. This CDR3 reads CATAGGGETQYF. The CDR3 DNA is TGTGCCACCGCGGGGGGCGGAGAGACCCAGTACTTC.

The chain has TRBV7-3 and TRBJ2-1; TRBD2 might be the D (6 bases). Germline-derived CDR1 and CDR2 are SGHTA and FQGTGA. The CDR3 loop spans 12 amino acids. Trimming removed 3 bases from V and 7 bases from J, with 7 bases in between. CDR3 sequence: CASSLEGNEQFF. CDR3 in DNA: TGTGCCAGCAGCTTGGAGGGGAATGAGCAGTTCTTC.

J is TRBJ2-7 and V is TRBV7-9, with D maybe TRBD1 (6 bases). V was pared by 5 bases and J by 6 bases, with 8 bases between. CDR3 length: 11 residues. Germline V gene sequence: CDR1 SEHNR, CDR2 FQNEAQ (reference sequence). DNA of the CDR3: TGTGCCAGCAGCCCCAGGGGCGAGCAGTACTTC. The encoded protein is CASSPRGEQYF.

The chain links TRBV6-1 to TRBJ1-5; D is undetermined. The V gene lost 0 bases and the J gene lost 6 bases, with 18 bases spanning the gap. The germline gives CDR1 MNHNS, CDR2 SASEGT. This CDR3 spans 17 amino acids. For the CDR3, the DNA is TGTGCCAGCAGTGAAGCGTTGAGCGGAGCCGCGAGTCAGCCCCAGCATTTT. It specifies CASSEALSGAASQPQHF.

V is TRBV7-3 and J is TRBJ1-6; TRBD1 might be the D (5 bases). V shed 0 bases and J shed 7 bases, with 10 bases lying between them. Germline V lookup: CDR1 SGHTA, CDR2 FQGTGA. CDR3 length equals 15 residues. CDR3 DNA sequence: TGTGCCAGCAGCTTAACGGGGACGGAAAATTCACCCCTCCACTTT. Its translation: CASSLTGTENSPLHF.

CDR3: CASSLQGADQPQHF. The CDR3 nucleotides read TGTGCCAGCAGCCTACAGGGGGCGGATCAGCCCCAGCATTTT. J is TRBJ1-5 and V is TRBV7-9; TRBD1 matches at 9 bases. Germline V lookup: CDR1 SEHNR, CDR2 FQNEAQ (reference sequence). The CDR3 has 14 amino acids. Germline trimming cut 5 bases from V and 5 bases from J; bases unmatched to any gene: 4.

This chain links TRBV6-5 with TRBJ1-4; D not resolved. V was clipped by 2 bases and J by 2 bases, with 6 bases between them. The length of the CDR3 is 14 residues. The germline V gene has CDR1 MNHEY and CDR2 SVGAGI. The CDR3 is CASSYGRTNEKLFF. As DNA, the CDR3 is TGTGCCAGCAGTTACGGACGGACTAATGAAAAACTGTTTTTT.

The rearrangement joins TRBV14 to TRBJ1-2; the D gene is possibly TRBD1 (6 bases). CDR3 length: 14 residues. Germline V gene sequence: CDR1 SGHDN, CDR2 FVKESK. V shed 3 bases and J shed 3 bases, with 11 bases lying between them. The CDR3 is CASSQRDTYYGYTF. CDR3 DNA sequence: TGTGCCAGCAGCCAGCGGGACACATACTATGGCTACACCTTC.

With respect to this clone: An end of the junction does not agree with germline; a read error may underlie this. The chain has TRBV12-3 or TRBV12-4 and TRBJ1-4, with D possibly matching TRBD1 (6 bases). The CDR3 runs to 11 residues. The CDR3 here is CASSFKGDKLF. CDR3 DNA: TGTGCCAGCAGTTTTAAGGGGGACAAACTTTTT.

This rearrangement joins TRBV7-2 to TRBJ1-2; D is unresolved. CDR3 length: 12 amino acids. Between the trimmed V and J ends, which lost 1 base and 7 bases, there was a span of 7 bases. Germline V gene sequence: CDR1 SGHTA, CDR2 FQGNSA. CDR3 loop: CASSLVVTGYTF. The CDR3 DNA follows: TGTGCCAGCAGCTTAGTAGTCACTGGCTACACCTTC.

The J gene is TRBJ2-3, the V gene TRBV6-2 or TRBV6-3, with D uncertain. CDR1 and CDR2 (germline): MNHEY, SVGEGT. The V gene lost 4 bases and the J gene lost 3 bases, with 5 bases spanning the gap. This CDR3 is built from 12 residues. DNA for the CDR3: TGTGCCAGCAGTTCAAGTACAGATACGCAGTATTTT. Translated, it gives CASSSSTDTQYF.

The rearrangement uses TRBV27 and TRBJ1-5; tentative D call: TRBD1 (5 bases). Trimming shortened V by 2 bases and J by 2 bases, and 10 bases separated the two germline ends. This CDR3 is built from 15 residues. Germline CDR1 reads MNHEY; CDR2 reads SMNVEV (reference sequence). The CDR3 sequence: CASSLGGLGNQPQHF. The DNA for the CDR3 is TGTGCCAGCAGTTTAGGGGGGTTGGGCAATCAGCCCCAGCATTTT.

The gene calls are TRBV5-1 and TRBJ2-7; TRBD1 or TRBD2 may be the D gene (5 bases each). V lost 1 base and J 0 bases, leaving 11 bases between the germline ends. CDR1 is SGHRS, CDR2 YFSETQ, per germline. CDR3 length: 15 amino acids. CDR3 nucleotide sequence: TGCGCCAGCAGCTTGCCGGGACGCAGCTCCTACGAGCAGTACGTC. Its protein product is CASSLPGRSSYEQYV.

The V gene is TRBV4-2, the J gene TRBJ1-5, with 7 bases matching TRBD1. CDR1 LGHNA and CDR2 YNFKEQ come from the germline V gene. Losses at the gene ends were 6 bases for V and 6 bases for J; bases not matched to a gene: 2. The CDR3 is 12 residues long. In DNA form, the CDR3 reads TGTGCCAGCAGTGAGGGGGCTCAGCCCCAGCATTTT. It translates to CASSEGAQPQHF.

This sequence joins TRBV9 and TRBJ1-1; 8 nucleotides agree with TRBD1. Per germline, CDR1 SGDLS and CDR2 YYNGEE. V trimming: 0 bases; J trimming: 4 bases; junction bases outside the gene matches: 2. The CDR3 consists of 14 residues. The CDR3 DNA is TGTGCCAGCAGCGTAGGTGACAGGGGCACTGAAGCTTTCTTT. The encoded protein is CASSVGDRGTEAFF.

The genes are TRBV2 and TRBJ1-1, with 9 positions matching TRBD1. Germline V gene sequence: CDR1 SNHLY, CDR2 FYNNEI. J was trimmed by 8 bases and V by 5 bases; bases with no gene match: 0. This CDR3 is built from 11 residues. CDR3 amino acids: CASSTGGEAFF. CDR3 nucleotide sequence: TGTGCCAGCAGTACAGGGGGCGAAGCTTTCTTT. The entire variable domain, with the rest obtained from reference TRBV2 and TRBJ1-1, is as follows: EPEVTQTPSHQVTQMGQEVILRCVPISNHLYFYWYRQILGQKVEFLVSFYNNEISEKSEIFDDQFSVERPDGSNFTLKIRSTKLEDSAMYFCASSTGGEAFFGQGTRLTVV.

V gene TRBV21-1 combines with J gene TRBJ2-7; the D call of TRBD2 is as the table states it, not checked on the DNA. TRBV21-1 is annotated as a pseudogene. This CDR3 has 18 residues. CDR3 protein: CASSKGGVSSGAPREQYF. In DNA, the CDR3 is TGTGCCAGCAGCAAGGGGGGGGTGTCTAGCGGGGCGCCGAGGGAGCAGTACTTC.

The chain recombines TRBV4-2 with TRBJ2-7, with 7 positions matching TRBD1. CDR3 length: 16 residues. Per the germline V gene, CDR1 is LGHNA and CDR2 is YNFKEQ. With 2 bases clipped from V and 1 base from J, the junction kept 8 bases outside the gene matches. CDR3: CASSQWMTGRSYEQYF. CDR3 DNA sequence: TGTGCCAGCAGCCAATGGATGACAGGGCGTTCCTACGAGCAGTACTTC.

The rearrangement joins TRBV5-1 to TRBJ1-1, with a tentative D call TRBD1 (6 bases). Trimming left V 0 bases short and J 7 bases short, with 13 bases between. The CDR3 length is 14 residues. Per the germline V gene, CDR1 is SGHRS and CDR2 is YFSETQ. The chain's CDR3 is CASSLDGRDNEAFF. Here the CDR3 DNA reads TGCGCCAGCAGCTTGGATGGCCGGGACAATGAAGCTTTCTTT.

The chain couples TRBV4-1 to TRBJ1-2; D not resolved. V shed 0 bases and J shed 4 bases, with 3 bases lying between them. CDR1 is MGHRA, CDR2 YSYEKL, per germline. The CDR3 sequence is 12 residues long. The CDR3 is CASSQDGYGYTF. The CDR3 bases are TGCGCCAGCAGCCAAGACGGCTATGGCTACACCTTC.